This is a list of T cell receptor beta chains from one sample in a study of T cell changes during pregnancy in multiple sclerosis. Measured with immunoSEQ multiplex PCR; TCRdb has only the in-frame clones, and not every one. The sample lists 75,000 to 95,000 clones, approximately 93% occurring once. Sequencing was performed on CD4+ T cells from peripheral blood mononuclear cells, taken after pregnancy. These receptor sequences come from a female donor with multiple sclerosis, enrolled in a pregnancy study. CDR3s include the opening cysteine and the closing phenylalanine or tryptophan. The D gene is left open where the match is weak. Clone size is shown for a subset of rows, as once, few, many or a class of expanded clone.

TRBD1	TRBV30	TRBJ2-1	.	CAWRQGTGWNEQFF	TGTGCCTGGCGGCAGGGGACAGGGTGGAATGAGCAGTTCTTC
.	TRBV18	TRBJ2-1	.	CASSLGVTGDEQFF	TGTGCCAGCTCCCTCGGAGTCACAGGCGATGAGCAGTTCTTC
.	TRBV25-1	TRBJ1-3	.	CASKGGQGAPGNTIYF	TGTGCCAGCAAGGGGGGGCAGGGAGCTCCTGGAAACACCATATATTTT
.	TRBV2	TRBJ2-5	.	CASRVGAAQYF	TGTGCCAGTAGAGTGGGGGCGGCCCAGTACTTC
TRBD1	TRBV6-5	TRBJ1-1	.	CASSSRDRGPNTEAFF	TGTGCCAGCAGTTCCCGGGACAGGGGACCGAACACTGAAGCTTTCTTT
TRBD1	TRBV13	TRBJ1-3	once	CASSQGAGVFGANTIYF	TGTGCCAGCAGTCAGGGGGCGGGAGTCTTCGGGGCAAACACCATATATTTT
TRBD2	TRBV5-1	TRBJ2-1	.	CASSAGTSGTSYNEQFF	TGCGCCAGCAGCGCAGGGACTAGCGGTACCTCCTACAATGAGCAGTTCTTC
TRBD1	TRBV11-2	TRBJ1-3	.	CASSPWGQGAQGNTIYF	TGTGCCAGCAGCCCATGGGGACAGGGGGCTCAAGGAAACACCATATATTTT
.	TRBV15	TRBJ1-3	.	CATSRDRPGLSGNTIYF	TGTGCCACCAGCAGAGATAGGCCGGGTCTCTCTGGAAACACCATATATTTT
.	TRBV19	TRBJ2-2	.	CASSQGTNTGELFF	TGTGCCAGTAGCCAGGGAACGAACACCGGGGAGCTGTTTTTT
TRBD2	TRBV11-3	TRBJ2-5	.	CASSQGTSGRAGETQYF	TGTGCCAGCAGCCAAGGGACTAGCGGGAGGGCGGGGGAGACCCAGTACTTC
TRBD2	TRBV13	TRBJ2-1	once	CASSPTSGRNEQFF	TGTGCCAGCAGCCCCACTAGCGGGAGGAATGAGCAGTTCTTC
.	TRBV18	TRBJ2-5	.	CASSPKETQYF	TGTGCCAGCTCACCTAAAGAGACCCAGTACTTC
TRBD1	TRBV5-8	TRBJ2-7	.	CASSLAGTVYEQYF	TGTGCCAGCAGCTTGGCGGGGACAGTTTACGAGCAGTACTTC
TRBD2	TRBV5-1	TRBJ2-1	.	CASSLPSGRSEQFF	TGCGCCAGCAGCTTGCCTAGCGGGAGGAGTGAGCAGTTCTTC
TRBD2	TRBV5-1	TRBJ2-7	.	CASSLDLWTSGRGVSSYEQYF	TGCGCCAGCAGCTTGGACCTCTGGACTAGCGGGAGAGGGGTTAGCTCCTACGAGCAGTACTTC
.	TRBV6-5	TRBJ2-4	.	CASSSQGIQYF	TGTGCCAGCAGTTCCCAGGGCATTCAGTACTTC
TRBD1	TRBV28	TRBJ2-1	.	CASSSTGVEGNEQFF	TGTGCCAGCAGTTCGACAGGGGTGGAGGGCAATGAGCAGTTCTTC
TRBD2	TRBV7-6	TRBJ2-2	.	CASSLPTSATNTGELFF	TGTGCCAGCAGCTTACCCACTAGCGCCACGAACACCGGGGAGCTGTTTTTT
TRBD1	TRBV11-2	TRBJ1-1	.	CASSSPRGQGWNTEAFF	TGTGCCAGCAGCTCCCCCAGGGGACAGGGCTGGAACACTGAAGCTTTCTTT
TRBD2	TRBV28	TRBJ2-6	.	CASSLGGAGANVLTF	TGTGCCAGCAGTTTAGGGGGGGCTGGGGCCAACGTCCTGACTTTC
TRBD2	TRBV5-1	TRBJ2-7	.	CASSLARTSGYEQYF	TGCGCCAGCAGCTTGGCCCGGACTAGTGGCTACGAGCAGTACTTC
TRBD2	TRBV5-1	TRBJ2-3	once	CASSAGGPTDTQYF	TGCGCCAGCAGTGCGGGAGGGCCAACAGATACGCAGTATTTT